The text below deals with one TCR beta chain. Its specificity is not known. A much bigger clone sits one base away, suggesting this may be a read error. Using RNA transcripts as the source, TCR beta CDR3 regions were amplified. When the TCR CDR3 underwent first-round RT-PCR, the HTBI primer set was used. A single record per CDR3 protein comes from TCRdb applying MiXCR to the multiplex PCR reads. The sample carries 600,000 to 650,000 distinct CDR3 sequences, around 20% recorded once. Diagnosis rested on symptoms, serum thyroxine and TRAb, thyroid ultrasound, and orbital computed tomography. The PBMCs studied were ones that came from roughly 9.4 ml fresh peripheral blood. This sample is part of a study of T cells in Graves' hyperthyroidism and ophthalmopathy. The CDR3 sequence is 12 residues long. Germline values: CDR1 DFQATT, CDR2 SNEGSKA (reference sequence). Findings and caveats of the study: Stable hyperthyroidism and ophthalmopathy were separated using 13 V-J signatures. Most expanded thyroid clonotypes above 0.001 also appeared in blood.

The chain recombines TRBV20-1 with TRBJ2-1; the match to TRBD1 covers 7 bases. Source material: blood. The clonotype was recovered from a man younger than 40 with Graves' ophthalmopathy. The CDR3 region has the DNA TGCAGAGCTTCGACAGGGCGGAATGAGCAGTTCTTC. This gives the protein CRASTGRNEQFF.